These 26 T cell receptor beta chains came from one sample sequenced in a study of read filtering for tumor transcriptome and immune sequencing. From approximately 430 ng of RNA, a library with molecular barcoded alpha/delta and beta/gamma adaptors was made. TCRdb processed the reads anew with MiXCR; each CDR3 protein has one entry. The table has fewer than 100,000 distinct CDR3 sequences, approximately 13% seen once. The specimen sequenced was a population of CD138-negative cells sorted from bone marrow. These receptors all stem from a donor aged 40 or older with multiple myeloma.

With respect to this clonotype: A much larger clone differs by one base, so this may be a read error. CDR3 loop: CASSMPGLAGELFF. The CDR3 DNA reads TGTGCCAGCAGCATGCCGGGACTAGCCGGGGAGCTGTTTTTT. V and J are TRBV7-2 and TRBJ2-2, with 8 bases matching TRBD2. The CDR3 consists of 14 residues. The V gene end was trimmed by 5 bases and the J gene end by 6 bases; junction bases not matched to a gene: 5. Looked up from germline, CDR1 is SGHTA and CDR2 is FQGNSA.

A few counts support this clonotype. The rearrangement links TRBV29-1 to TRBJ2-3; 7 bases are shared with TRBD2. With V trimmed by 3 bases and J by 4 bases, 19 bases remained unmatched. This CDR3 comprises 18 residues. Germline assignment: CDR1 SQVTM and CDR2 ANQGSEA. For the CDR3, the DNA is TGCAGCGTTGACCCTAGTCTGCTTAGGGGAGGGGTCCCAGATACGCAGTATTTT. It translates to CSVDPSLLRGGVPDTQYF.

There are many counts of this clonotype. This chain connects TRBV7-3 to TRBJ2-1; 7 nucleotides agree with TRBD1. This CDR3 has 14 amino acids. The ends lost 0 bases at V and 10 bases at J; junction bases unmatched: 6. CDR1 SGHTA and CDR2 FQGTGA come from the germline V gene. The CDR3: CASSLTGQASEQFF. CDR3 sequence (DNA): TGTGCCAGCAGCTTAACAGGACAGGCAAGCGAGCAGTTCTTC.

Turning to this clonotype: Possible read error: a much larger clone is one base away. This sequence joins TRBV18 and TRBJ2-6, with D unresolved. The CDR3 length is 14 residues. Germline CDR1 is KGHSH and CDR2 is LQKENI. DNA for the CDR3: TGTGCCAGCCCACCACCGGTGGGGGCCAACGTCCTGACTTTC. Protein product: CASPPPVGANVLTF.

This clonotype was seen repeatedly, ten times or more. The genes are TRBV6-1 and TRBJ2-1; tentatively, D is TRBD1 or TRBD2 (5 bases each). Germline V gives CDR1 MNHNS, CDR2 SASEGT. V gave up 8 bases and J gave up 7 bases, with 15 bases separating them. The CDR3 has 13 amino acids. The CDR3, as DNA: TGTGCCAGCTCATCACTGAGGGGAAATGAGCAGTTCTTC. Protein product: CASSSLRGNEQFF.

The genes are TRBV29-1 and TRBJ2-1, with D perhaps being TRBD1 or TRBD2 (5 bases each). Per the germline V gene, CDR1 is SQVTM and CDR2 is ANQGSEA. The length of the CDR3 is 12 residues. With 4 bases removed from V and 3 bases from J, the gap between germline ends came to 7 bases. Here the CDR3 reads CSVGDDYNEQFF. Here the CDR3 DNA reads TGCAGCGTTGGGGACGACTACAATGAGCAGTTCTTC.

In its sample, this clonotype was seen many times. V is TRBV28 and J is TRBJ2-4, with D perhaps matching TRBD1 or TRBD2 (5 bases each). The ends were cut back, 7 bases at V and 13 bases at J, with 23 bases in the middle. The CDR3 runs 14 residues. Germline V gene lookup returns CDR1 MDHEN and CDR2 SYDVKM. The CDR3 reads CASMRGGAHLRQYF. Written as DNA, the CDR3 is TGTGCCAGCATGAGGGGTGGTGCCCACCTTCGGCAGTACTTC.

Notes on this clonotype: Its ends do not fully match the called genes, so a read error is possible. The V and J genes are TRBV29-1 and TRBJ2-1; TRBD1 matches at 12 bases. Germline loops: CDR1 SQVTM, CDR2 ANQGSEA. The CDR3 contains 15 residues. The CDR3 region is CSAPGQGALDNERFF. In DNA, the CDR3 is TGCAGCGCTCCGGGACAGGGGGCCTTGGACAATGAGCGGTTCTTC.

This clonotype was recorded many times. In DNA form, the CDR3 reads TGTGCCAGCAGTGTGGGGGAGGTCAATGAGCAGTTCTTC. It specifies CASSVGEVNEQFF. V and J are TRBV12-3 or TRBV12-4 and TRBJ2-1, with D possibly matching TRBD2 (6 bases). The germline V and J ends were trimmed by 5 bases and 6 bases, with 11 bases remaining between them. CDR3 length: 13 residues.

In its sample, this clonotype was seen many times. CDR3 region: CASSFRLRASGETQYF. The CDR3 nucleotides are TGTGCCAGCAGTTTCCGGTTAAGAGCCTCCGGGGAGACCCAGTACTTC. The V gene is TRBV11-3, the J gene TRBJ2-5, with unresolved D. The CDR3 is 16 amino acids. CDR1 is SGHNT, CDR2 YENEEA, per germline. V lost 6 bases to trimming and J lost 5 bases, with 22 bases between them. Combining the CDR3 with reference TRBV11-3 and TRBJ2-5 gives the whole variable domain EAGVVQSPRYKIIEKKQPVAFWCNPISGHNTLYWYLQNLGQGPELLIRYENEEAVDDSQLPKDRFSAERLKGVDSTLKIQPAELGDSAVYLCASSFRLRASGETQYFGPGTRLLVL.

In its sample, this clonotype was seen a few times. A read error may explain this, as a much larger clone is one base away. The rearrangement uses TRBV5-1 and TRBJ2-7; D gene ambiguous. There are 15 residues in the CDR3. V was clipped by 0 bases and J by 7 bases, with 17 bases between them. From germline, CDR1 is SGHRS and CDR2 YFSETQ. The CDR3 DNA follows: TGCGCCAGCAGCTTGGATGGGCAGCCGGCTGGAGAGCAGTACTTC. It translates to CASSLDGQPAGEQYF.

This clonotype showed up many times. The chain couples TRBV7-3 to TRBJ1-1; D is perhaps TRBD1 (5 bases). CDR3 length: 12 amino acids. Looked up from germline, CDR1 is SGHTA and CDR2 is FQGTGA. Trimming cost V 2 bases and J 8 bases, with 9 bases left between them. CDR3 protein: CASSLEGPEAFF. The DNA for the CDR3 is TGTGCCAGCAGCTTAGAGGGACCCGAAGCTTTCTTT. Variable domain in full (rest from reference TRBV7-3 and TRBJ1-1): GAGVSQTPSNKVTEKGKYVELRCDPISGHTALYWYRQSLGQGPEFLIYFQGTGAADDSGLPNDRFFAVRPEGSVSTLKIQRTERGDSAVYLCASSLEGPEAFFGQGTRLTVV.

In its sample, this clonotype was seen many times. V usage is TRBV6-2 or TRBV6-3 and J usage is TRBJ2-3, with TRBD2 identical over 11 bases. The J segment lost 4 bases and the V segment lost 2 bases, leaving 14 bases of the junction unmatched. Germline V CDR1 and CDR2: MNHEY, SVGEGT. The CDR3 length is 19 residues. As DNA, the CDR3 is TGTGCCAGCAGTTACCCTTCCTCCGGGACTAGCGGAAGTGCAGATACGCAGTATTTT. Translated: CASSYPSSGTSGSADTQYF.

The table lists this clonotype with many counts. This chain links TRBV4-1 with TRBJ2-1, with 8 nucleotides matching TRBD2. Per the germline V gene, CDR1 is MGHRA and CDR2 is YSYEKL. CDR3 size: 15 residues. Trimming took 1 base from V and 4 from J; bases not matched to a gene: 3. This CDR3 reads CASSQGTSGYNEQFF. Written as DNA, the CDR3 is TGCGCCAGCAGCCAAGGAACTAGCGGATACAATGAGCAGTTCTTC.

At least ten counts were recorded for this clonotype. The J gene is TRBJ1-5, the V gene TRBV29-1; a weak D match, TRBD1 (5 bases). Deletions cut 3 bases from V and 8 bases from J, with 14 bases between. The CDR3 loop spans 13 amino acids. Germline V gene lookup returns CDR1 SQVTM and CDR2 ANQGSEA. CDR3 loop: CSVEYGLGEPQHF. CDR3 sequence (DNA): TGCAGCGTTGAGTACGGCCTGGGGGAGCCCCAGCATTTT.

This clonotype has ten or more counts. This chain joins TRBV19 and TRBJ1-5, with 8 bases that match TRBD1. There are 15 residues in the CDR3. Losses at the gene ends were 5 bases for V and 6 bases for J; bases not matched to a gene: 9. Germline CDR1 reads LNHDA; CDR2 reads SQIVND (reference sequence). CDR3 sequence: CASSVQGAQGQPQHF. As DNA, the CDR3 is TGTGCCAGTAGTGTTCAGGGGGCGCAGGGTCAGCCCCAGCATTTT.

The chain has TRBV7-8 and TRBJ1-3; D not certain. This CDR3 is built from 14 residues. V lost 6 bases and J 1 base, leaving 10 bases between the germline ends. In germline, CDR1 is SGHVS, CDR2 FQNEAQ. The CDR3 sequence: CASRGVGSGNTIYF. For the CDR3, the DNA is TGTGCCAGCAGGGGTGTAGGGTCTGGAAACACCATATATTTT.

This chain links TRBV3-1 with TRBJ2-3, with D possibly being TRBD2 (6 bases). The CDR3 has 16 residues. V was pared by 1 base and J by 0 bases, with 11 bases between. The germline gives CDR1 LGHDT, CDR2 YNNKEL (reference sequence). The CDR3 loop reads CASSQVAGPSTDTQYF. For the CDR3, the DNA is TGTGCCAGCAGCCAAGTGGCGGGACCGAGCACAGATACGCAGTATTTT.

This clonotype was found a few times. V and J are TRBV5-5 and TRBJ2-7; no firm D call. This CDR3 region has 14 residues. V was trimmed by 0 bases and J by 5 bases, leaving 12 bases between them. CDR1 and CDR2 from the germline V gene are SGHKS and YYEKEE (reference sequence). CDR3 residues: CASSLVGQSHEQYF. In nucleotides, the CDR3 is TGTGCCAGCAGCTTGGTCGGGCAGTCCCACGAGCAGTACTTC.

This clonotype occurred many times. V and J are TRBV27 and TRBJ2-5; 9 nucleotides line up with TRBD2. Germline trimming cut 4 bases from V and 5 bases from J; bases unmatched to any gene: 8. The CDR3 contains 15 residues. Germline-derived CDR1 and CDR2 are MNHEY and SMNVEV (reference sequence). The CDR3 DNA is TGTGCCAGCAGTTCCCATATAGCGGGAGAGGAGACCCAGTACTTC. It translates to CASSSHIAGEETQYF.

Concerning this clonotype itself: This likely came from a read error, as a far larger clone is one base away. This sequence joins TRBV12-3 or TRBV12-4 and TRBJ2-1, with a possible D match to TRBD1 (5 bases). The V and J ends lost 1 base and 8 bases respectively, with 15 bases between them. CDR3 length: 15 residues. CDR3 sequence: CASSLGGRQFYEQFF. CDR3 coding DNA: TGTGCCAGCAGTTTAGGAGGACGACAGTTCTATGAGCAGTTCTTC.

This clonotype has a handful of counts. This could be a read error, since a much larger clone is one nucleotide away. The CDR3 sequence is CVSSQSRGGSYGYTF. CDR3 sequence (DNA): TGTGTCAGCAGCCAATCGAGGGGAGGTAGCTATGGCTACACCTTC. This chain joins TRBV7-9 and TRBJ1-2; D may be TRBD1 (5 bases). Germline values: CDR1 SEHNR, CDR2 FQNEAQ (reference sequence). The CDR3 is 15 amino acids.

Ten or more counts support this clonotype. The J gene is TRBJ2-3, the V gene TRBV20-1, with TRBD2 matching over 7 bases. V gave up 6 bases and J gave up 1 base; unmatched junction bases: 7. Per germline, CDR1 DFQATT and CDR2 SNEGSKA (reference sequence). This CDR3 contains 14 residues. The CDR3 region is CSARPSGRTDTQYF. CDR3 sequence (DNA): TGCAGTGCCAGACCTAGCGGACGCACAGATACGCAGTATTTT.

Many counts were recorded for this clonotype. The chain links TRBV7-2 to TRBJ1-1; tentative D call: TRBD1 (5 bases). CDR1 is SGHTA, CDR2 FQGNSA, per germline. V was clipped by 4 bases and J by 3 bases, with 12 bases between them. The CDR3 spans 14 residues. The CDR3 nucleotides are TGTGCCAGCAGCTCGACAGTTACGGACACTGAAGCTTTCTTT. Its protein is CASSSTVTDTEAFF.

This clonotype has a handful of counts. A much larger clone is a single base away; this may be a read error. V is TRBV6-5 and J is TRBJ2-5, with a possible D match to TRBD1 (6 bases). CDR3 length equals 13 residues. Germline-derived CDR1 and CDR2 are MNHEY and SVGAGI. CDR3 bases: TGTGCCAGCAGTTACGGGGGCGAAGAGACCCAGGACTTC. Its protein product is CASSYGGEETQDF.

This clonotype was seen repeatedly, ten times or more. The V and J genes are TRBV28 and TRBJ2-7, with no clear D. Trimming took off 6 bases at V and 0 bases at J, with 9 bases between the two ends. CDR1 MDHEN and CDR2 SYDVKM come from the germline V gene. The CDR3 is 13 residues long. The CDR3 DNA sequence: TGTGCCAGCAGACGCAGTAGCTCCTACGAGCAGTACTTC. It specifies CASRRSSSYEQYF.